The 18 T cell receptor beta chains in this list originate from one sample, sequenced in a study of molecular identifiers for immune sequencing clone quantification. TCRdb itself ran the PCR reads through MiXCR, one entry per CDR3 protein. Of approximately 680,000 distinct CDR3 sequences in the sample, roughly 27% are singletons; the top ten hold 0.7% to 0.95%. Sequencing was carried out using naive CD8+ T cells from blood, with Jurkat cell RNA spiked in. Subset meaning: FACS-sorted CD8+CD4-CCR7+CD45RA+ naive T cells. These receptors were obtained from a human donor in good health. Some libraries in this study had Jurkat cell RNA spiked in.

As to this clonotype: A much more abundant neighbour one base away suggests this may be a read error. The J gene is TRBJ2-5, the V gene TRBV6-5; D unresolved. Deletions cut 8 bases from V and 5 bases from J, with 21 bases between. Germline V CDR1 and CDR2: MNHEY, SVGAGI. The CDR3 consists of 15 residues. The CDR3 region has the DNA TGTGCCAGCGGCCCCGAACCAGGCTCAGAGGAGACCCAGTACTTC. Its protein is CASGPEPGSEETQYF.

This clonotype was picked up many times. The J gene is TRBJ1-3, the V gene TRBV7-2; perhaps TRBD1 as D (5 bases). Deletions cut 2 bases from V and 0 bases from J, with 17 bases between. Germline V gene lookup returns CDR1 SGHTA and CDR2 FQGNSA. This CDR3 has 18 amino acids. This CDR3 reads CASSLSFRQGSSGNTIYF. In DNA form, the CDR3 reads TGTGCCAGCAGCTTAAGTTTCCGGCAGGGAAGCTCTGGAAACACCATATATTTT. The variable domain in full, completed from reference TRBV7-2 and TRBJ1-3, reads GAGVSQSPSNKVTEKGKDVELRCDPISGHTALYWYRQSLGQGLEFLIYFQGNSAPDKSGLPSDRFSAERTGGSVSTLTIQRTQQEDSAVYLCASSLSFRQGSSGNTIYFGEGSWLTVV.

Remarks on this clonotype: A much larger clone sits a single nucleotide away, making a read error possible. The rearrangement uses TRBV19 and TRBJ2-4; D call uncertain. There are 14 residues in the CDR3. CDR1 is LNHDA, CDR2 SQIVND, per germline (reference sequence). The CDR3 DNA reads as TGTACCAGTAGTCCGCCAACTGGTGAAAACATTCAGTACTTC. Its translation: CTSSPPTGENIQYF.

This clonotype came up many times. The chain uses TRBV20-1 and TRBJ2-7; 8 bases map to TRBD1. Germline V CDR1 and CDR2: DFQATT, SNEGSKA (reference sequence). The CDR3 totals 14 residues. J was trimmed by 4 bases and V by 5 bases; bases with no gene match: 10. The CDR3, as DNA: TGCAGTGCTCTTCGGACAGGGACCCCATACGAGCAGTACTTC. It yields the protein CSALRTGTPYEQYF.

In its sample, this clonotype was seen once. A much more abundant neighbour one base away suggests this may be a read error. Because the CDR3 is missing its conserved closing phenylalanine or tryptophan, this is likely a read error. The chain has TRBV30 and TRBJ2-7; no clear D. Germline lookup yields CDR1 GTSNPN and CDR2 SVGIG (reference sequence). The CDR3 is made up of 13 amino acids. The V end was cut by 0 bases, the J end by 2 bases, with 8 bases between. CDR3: CAWSVLRTYEQYL. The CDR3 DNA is TGTGCCTGGAGTGTTTTGCGAACCTACGAGCAGTACCTC.

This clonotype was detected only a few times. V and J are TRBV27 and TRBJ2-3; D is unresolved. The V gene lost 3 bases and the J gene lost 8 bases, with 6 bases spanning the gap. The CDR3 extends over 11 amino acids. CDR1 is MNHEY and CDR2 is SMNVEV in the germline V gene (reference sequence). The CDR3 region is CASSFGITQYF. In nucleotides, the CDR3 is TGTGCCAGCAGTTTTGGCATTACGCAGTATTTT.

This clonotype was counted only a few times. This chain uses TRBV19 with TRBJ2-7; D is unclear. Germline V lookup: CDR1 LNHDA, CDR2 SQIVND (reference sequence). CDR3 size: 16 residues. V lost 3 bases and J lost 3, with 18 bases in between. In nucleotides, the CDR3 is TGTGCCAGTAGTATGTCGCCGGGCCGGATAGACTACGAGCAGTACTTC. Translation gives CASSMSPGRIDYEQYF. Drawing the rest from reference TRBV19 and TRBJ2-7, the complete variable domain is DGGITQSPKYLFRKEGQNVTLSCEQNLNHDAMYWYRQDPGQGLRLIYYSQIVNDFQKGDIAEGYSVSREKKESFPLTVTSAQKNPTAFYLCASSMSPGRIDYEQYFGPGTRLTVT.

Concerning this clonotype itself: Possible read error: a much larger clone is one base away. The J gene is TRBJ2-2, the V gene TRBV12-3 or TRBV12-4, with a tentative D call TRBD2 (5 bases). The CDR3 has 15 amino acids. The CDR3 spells CASRDTIMNTGELYF. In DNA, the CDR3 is TGTGCCAGCAGAGACACTATTATGAACACCGGGGAGCTGTATTTT.

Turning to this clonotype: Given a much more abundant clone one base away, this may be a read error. This chain's CDR3 is CASSQEDPSADTQYF. CDR3 DNA: TGTGCCAGCAGCCAAGAGGATCCCTCCGCGGATACGCAGTATTTT. This sequence joins TRBV14 and TRBJ2-3; no reliable D call. V lost 0 bases and J 6 bases, leaving 13 bases between the germline ends. CDR3 length: 15 residues. Germline assignment: CDR1 SGHDN and CDR2 FVKESK.

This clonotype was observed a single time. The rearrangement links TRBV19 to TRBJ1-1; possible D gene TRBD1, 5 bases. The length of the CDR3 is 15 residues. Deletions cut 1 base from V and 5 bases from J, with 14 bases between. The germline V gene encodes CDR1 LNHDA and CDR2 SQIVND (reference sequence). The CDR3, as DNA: TGTGCCAGTAGTATAGGCTCGAGGGGCAGGACTGAAGCTTTCTTT. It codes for CASSIGSRGRTEAFF. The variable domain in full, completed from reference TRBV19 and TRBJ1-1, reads DGGITQSPKYLFRKEGQNVTLSCEQNLNHDAMYWYRQDPGQGLRLIYYSQIVNDFQKGDIAEGYSVSREKKESFPLTVTSAQKNPTAFYLCASSIGSRGRTEAFFGQGTRLTVV.

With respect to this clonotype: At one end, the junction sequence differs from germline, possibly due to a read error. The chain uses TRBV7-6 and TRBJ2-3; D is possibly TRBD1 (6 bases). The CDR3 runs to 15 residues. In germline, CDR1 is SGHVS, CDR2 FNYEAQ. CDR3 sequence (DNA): TGTGCCAGCAGCTTCGGGACAAGTAGCACGGATACGCAGTATTTT. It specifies CASSFGTSSTDTQYF.

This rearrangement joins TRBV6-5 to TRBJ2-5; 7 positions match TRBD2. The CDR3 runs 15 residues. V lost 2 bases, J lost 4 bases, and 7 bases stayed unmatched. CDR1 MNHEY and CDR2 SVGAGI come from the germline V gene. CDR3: CASSYGGGSGETQYF. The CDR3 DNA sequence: TGTGCCAGCAGTTACGGGGGGGGGAGTGGAGAGACCCAGTACTTC.

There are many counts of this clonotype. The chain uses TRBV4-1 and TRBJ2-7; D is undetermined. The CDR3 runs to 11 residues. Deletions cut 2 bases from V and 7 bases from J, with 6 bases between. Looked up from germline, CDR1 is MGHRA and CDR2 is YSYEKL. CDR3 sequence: CASSQLGEQYF. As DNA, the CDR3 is TGCGCCAGCAGCCAATTAGGGGAGCAGTACTTC.

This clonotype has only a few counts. CDR3 loop: CASSLLRDRALSYGYTF. As DNA, the CDR3 is TGTGCCAGCAGCTTGTTACGGGACAGGGCGCTTTCCTATGGCTACACCTTC. The chain employs TRBV5-6 and TRBJ1-2; 9 positions agree with TRBD1. Germline-derived CDR1 and CDR2 are SGHDT and YYEEEE. V lost 1 base and J lost 4; bases outside the gene matches: 11. The CDR3 loop spans 17 amino acids.

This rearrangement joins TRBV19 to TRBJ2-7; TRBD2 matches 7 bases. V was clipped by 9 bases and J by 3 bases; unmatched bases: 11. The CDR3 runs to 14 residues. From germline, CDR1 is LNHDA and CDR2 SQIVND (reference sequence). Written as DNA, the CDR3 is TGTGCCAGCATCCCGGGCCCGGGGGGCTACGAGCAGTACTTC. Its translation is CASIPGPGGYEQYF.

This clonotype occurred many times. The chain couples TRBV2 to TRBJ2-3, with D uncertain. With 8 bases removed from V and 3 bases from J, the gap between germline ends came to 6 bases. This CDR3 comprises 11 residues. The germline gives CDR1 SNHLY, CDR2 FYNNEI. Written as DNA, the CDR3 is TGTGCCAGCGGCCGGACAGATACGCAGTATTTT. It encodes CASGRTDTQYF.

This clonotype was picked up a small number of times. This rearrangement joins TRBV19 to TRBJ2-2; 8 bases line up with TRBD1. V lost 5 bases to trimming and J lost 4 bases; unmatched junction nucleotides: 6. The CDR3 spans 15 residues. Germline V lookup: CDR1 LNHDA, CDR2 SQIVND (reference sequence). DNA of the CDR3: TGTGCCAGTAGTTCCCCGGACAGGGCCACCGGGGAGCTGTTTTTT. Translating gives CASSSPDRATGELFF.

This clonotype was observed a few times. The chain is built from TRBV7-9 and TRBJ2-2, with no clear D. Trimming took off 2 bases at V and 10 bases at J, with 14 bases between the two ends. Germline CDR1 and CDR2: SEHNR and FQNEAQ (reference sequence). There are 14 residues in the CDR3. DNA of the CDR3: TGTGCCAGCAGCTTAAAGGATACGGGTATGGAGCTGTTTTTT. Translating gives CASSLKDTGMELFF.